The following is a T cell receptor beta chain sequence with its context. The antigen remains undetermined. This sample stems from a study of cytomegalovirus exposure and HLA in healthy donors. Study observations and caveats: Presence/absence analyses assumed roughly uniform sequencing depth across donors.

The PCR contained 60 Vbeta and 13 Jbeta primers. The method was immunoSEQ multiplex PCR; TCRdb's version includes in-frame clones alone and lacks a portion of them. The sample consists of some 98,000 clones, around 10% of them appearing once. This clonotype was sampled from a man in his fifties or sixties in good health and CMV-seropositive. Sequencing was done on a sample of PBMCs.

The CDR3 region has the DNA TGTGCCATCAGTGAGACAGTTTATCGCCCCCAGCATTTT. Protein product: CAISETVYRPQHF. The gene calls are TRBV10-3 and TRBJ1-5; no firm D call. CDR1 and CDR2 (germline): ENHRY, SYGVKD. V was clipped by 2 bases and J by 10 bases, with 12 bases between them. This CDR3 region has 13 residues.